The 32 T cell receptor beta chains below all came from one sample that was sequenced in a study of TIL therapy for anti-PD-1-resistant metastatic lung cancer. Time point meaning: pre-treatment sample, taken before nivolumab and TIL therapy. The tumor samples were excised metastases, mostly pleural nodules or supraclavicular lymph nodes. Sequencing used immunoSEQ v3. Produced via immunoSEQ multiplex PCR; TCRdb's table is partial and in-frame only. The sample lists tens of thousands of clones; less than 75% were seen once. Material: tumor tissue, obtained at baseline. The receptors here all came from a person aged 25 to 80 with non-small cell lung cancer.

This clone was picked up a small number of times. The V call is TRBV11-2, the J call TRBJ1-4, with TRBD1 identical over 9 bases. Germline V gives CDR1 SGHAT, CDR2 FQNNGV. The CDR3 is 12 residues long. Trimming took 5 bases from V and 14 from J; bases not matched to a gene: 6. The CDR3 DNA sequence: TGTGCCAGCAGCGAGACGGGACAGGGTCTGTTTTTT. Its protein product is CASSETGQGLFF. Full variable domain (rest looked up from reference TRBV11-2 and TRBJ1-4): EAGVAQSPRYKIIEKRQSVAFWCNPISGHATLYWYQQILGQGPKLLIQFQNNGVVDDSQLPKDRFSAERLKGVDSTLKIQPAKLEDSAVYLCASSETGQGLFFGSGTQLSVL.

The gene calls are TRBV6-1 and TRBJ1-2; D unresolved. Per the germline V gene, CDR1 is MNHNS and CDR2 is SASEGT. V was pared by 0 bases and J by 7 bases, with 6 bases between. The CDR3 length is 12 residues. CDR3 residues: CASSEAPRGYTF. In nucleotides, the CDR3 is TGTGCCAGCAGTGAAGCACCGCGTGGCTACACCTTC.

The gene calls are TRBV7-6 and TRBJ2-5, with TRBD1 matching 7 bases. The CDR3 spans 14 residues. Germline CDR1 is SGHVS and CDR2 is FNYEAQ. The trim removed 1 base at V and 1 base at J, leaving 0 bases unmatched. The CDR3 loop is CASSLEGAQETQYF. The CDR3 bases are TGTGCCAGCAGCTTAGAGGGGGCCCAAGAGACCCAGTACTTC.

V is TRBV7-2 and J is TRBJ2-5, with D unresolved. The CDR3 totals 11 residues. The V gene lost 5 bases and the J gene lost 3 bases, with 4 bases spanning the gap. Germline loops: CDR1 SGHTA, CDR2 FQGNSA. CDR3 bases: TGTGCCAGCAGCCTCAAAGAGACCCAGTACTTC. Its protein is CASSLKETQYF.

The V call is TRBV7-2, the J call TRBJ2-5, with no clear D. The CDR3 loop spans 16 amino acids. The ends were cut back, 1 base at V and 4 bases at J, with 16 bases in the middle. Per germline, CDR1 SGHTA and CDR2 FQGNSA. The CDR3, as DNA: TGTGCCAGCAGCTTAGTGGTCATTTCCCCCGGAGAGACCCAGTACTTC. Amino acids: CASSLVVISPGETQYF.

CDR3 in DNA: TGTGCCAGCAGTGTCACCTCGGTGGGTGACACTGAAGCTTTCTTT. Translating it yields CASSVTSVGDTEAFF. The rearrangement uses TRBV6-5 and TRBJ1-1; D ambiguous. Germline V gene lookup returns CDR1 MNHEY and CDR2 SVGAGI. Trimming removed 5 bases at V and 3 bases at J, with 16 bases between. The CDR3 extends over 15 amino acids.

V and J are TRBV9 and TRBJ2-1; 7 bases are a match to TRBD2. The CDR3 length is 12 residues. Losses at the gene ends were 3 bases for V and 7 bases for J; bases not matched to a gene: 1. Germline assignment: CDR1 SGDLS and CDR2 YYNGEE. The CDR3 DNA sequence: TGTGCCAGCAGCGACGGGAGGAATGAGCAGTTCTTC. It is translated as CASSDGRNEQFF.

The CDR3 here is CASSPGQGANTF. CDR3 DNA sequence: TGTGCCAGTAGTCCAGGACAGGGGGCCAACACCTTC. The chain has TRBV19 and TRBJ1-2; 11 bases match TRBD1. Per the germline V gene, CDR1 is LNHDA and CDR2 is SQIVND (reference sequence). The CDR3 runs 12 residues. V lost 5 bases and J lost 12; bases outside the gene matches: 5.

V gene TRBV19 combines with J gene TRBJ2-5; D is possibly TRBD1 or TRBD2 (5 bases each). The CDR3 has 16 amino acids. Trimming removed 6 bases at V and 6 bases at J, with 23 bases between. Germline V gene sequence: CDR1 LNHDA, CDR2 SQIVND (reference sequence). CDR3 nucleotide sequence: TGTGCCAGTAGCCTCGGGGCGAACCAAGTGGGAAAGACCCAGTACTTC. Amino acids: CASSLGANQVGKTQYF.

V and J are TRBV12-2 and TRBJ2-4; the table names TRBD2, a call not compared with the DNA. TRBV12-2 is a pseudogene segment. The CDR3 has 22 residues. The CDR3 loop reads CASRCVLISGTSGREAKNIQYF. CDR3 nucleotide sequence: TGTGCAAGTCGCTGTGTCCTCATTTCCGGGACTAGCGGGAGGGAAGCCAAAAACATTCAGTACTTC.

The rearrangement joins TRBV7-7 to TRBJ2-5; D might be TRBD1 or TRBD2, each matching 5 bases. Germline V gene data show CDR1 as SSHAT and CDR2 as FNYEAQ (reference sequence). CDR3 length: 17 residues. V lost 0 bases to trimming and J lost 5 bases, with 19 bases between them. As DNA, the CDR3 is TGTGCCAGCAGCTTAGCGCGTCCGGGACGGCAAGCGGAGACCCAGTACTTC. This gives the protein CASSLARPGRQAETQYF.

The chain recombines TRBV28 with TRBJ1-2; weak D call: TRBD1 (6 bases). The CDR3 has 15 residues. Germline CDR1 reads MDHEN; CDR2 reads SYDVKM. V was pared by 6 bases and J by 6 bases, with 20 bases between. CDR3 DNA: TGTGCCAGCAGCCGTCCTATAGGACAGATTGATGGCTACACCTTC. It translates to CASSRPIGQIDGYTF.

The CDR3 coding sequence is TGTGCCTGGAGTCTTCCTGAGACCCAGTACTTC. This codes for CAWSLPETQYF. The J gene is TRBJ2-5, the V gene TRBV30, with D unclear. The CDR3 has 11 amino acids. The V end was cut by 2 bases, the J end by 5 bases, with 6 bases between. CDR1 GTSNPN and CDR2 SVGIG come from the germline V gene (reference sequence).

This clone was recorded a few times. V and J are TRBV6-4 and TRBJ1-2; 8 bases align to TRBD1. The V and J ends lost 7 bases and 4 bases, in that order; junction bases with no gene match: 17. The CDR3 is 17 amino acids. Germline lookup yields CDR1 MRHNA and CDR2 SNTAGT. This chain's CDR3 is CASTLTVETGDFYGYTF. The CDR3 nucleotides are TGTGCCAGCACCTTAACCGTCGAGACAGGGGACTTCTATGGCTACACCTTC.

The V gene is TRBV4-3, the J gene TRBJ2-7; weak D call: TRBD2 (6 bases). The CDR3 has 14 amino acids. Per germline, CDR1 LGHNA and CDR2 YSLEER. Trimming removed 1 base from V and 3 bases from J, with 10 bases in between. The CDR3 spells CASSQGRELYEQYF. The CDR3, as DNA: TGCGCCAGCAGCCAAGGGAGGGAGCTCTACGAGCAGTACTTC.

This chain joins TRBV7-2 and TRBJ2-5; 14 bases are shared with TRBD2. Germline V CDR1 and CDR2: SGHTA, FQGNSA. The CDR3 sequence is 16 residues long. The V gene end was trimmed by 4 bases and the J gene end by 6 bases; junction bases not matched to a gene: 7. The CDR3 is CASSSGTSGRGKTQYF. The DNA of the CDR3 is TGTGCCAGCAGCTCCGGGACTAGCGGGAGAGGGAAGACCCAGTACTTC.

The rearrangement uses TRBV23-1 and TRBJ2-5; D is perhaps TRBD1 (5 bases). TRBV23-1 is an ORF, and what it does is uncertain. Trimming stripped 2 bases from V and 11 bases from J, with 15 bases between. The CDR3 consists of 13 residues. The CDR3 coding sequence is TGCGCCAGCAGTCAACACACAGGTTTCGATCAGTACTTC. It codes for CASSQHTGFDQYF.

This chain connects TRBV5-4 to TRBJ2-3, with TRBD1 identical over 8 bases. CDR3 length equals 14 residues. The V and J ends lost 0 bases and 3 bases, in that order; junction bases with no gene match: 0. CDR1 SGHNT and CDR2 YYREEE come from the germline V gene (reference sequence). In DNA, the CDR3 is TGTGCCAGCAGCTTGGACAGGGGGACAGATACGCAGTATTTT. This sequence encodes CASSLDRGTDTQYF.

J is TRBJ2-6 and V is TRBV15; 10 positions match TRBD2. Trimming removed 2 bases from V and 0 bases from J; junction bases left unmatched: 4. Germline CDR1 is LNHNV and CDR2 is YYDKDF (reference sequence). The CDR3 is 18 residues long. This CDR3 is CATSRPSGGYSGANVLTF. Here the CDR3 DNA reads TGTGCCACCAGCAGACCTAGCGGGGGTTACTCTGGGGCCAACGTCCTGACTTTC.

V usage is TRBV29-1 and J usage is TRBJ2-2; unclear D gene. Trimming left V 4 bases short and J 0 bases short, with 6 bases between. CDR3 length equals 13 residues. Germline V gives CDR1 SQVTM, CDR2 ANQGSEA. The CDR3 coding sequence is TGCAGCGTTGCCCAGTCGAACACCGGGGAGCTGTTTTTT. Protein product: CSVAQSNTGELFF.

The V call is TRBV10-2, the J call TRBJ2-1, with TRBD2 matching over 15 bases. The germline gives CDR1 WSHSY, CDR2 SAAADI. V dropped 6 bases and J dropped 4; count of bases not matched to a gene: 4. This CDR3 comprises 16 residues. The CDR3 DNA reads TGCGCCAGCAGAGGGACTAGCGGGAGGTCGTACAATGAGCAGTTCTTC. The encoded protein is CASRGTSGRSYNEQFF.

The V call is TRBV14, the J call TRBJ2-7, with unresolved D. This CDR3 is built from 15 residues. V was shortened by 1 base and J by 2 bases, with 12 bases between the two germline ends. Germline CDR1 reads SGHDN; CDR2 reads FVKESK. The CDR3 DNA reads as TGTGCCAGCAGCCAAGCAGGACCTAATACCTACGAGCAGTACTTC. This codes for CASSQAGPNTYEQYF. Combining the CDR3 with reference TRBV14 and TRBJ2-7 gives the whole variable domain EAGVTQFPSHSVIEKGQTVTLRCDPISGHDNLYWYRRVMGKEIKFLLHFVKESKQDESGMPNNRFLAERTGGTYSTLKVQPAELEDSGVYFCASSQAGPNTYEQYFGPGTRLTVT.

The CDR3 is CASSEAAGDQETQYF. CDR3 nucleotide sequence: TGTGCCAGCAGTGAAGCCGCAGGGGATCAAGAGACCCAGTACTTC. V usage is TRBV6-1 and J usage is TRBJ2-5, with D possibly matching TRBD1 (6 bases). The CDR3 has 15 residues. V was pared by 0 bases and J by 2 bases, with 10 bases between. Germline CDR1 is MNHNS and CDR2 is SASEGT.

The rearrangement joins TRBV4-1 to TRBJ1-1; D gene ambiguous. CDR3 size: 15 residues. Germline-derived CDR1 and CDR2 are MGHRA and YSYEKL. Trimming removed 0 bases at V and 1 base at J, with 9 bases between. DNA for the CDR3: TGCGCCAGCAGCCAAGATCGACCGGGGAACACTGAAGCTTTCTTT. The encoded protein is CASSQDRPGNTEAFF.

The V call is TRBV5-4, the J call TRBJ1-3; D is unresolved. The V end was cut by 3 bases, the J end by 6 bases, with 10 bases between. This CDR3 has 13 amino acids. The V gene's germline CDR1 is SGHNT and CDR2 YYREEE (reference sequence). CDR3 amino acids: CASSYNRLNTIYF. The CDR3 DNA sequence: TGTGCCAGCAGCTACAACCGCCTAAACACCATATATTTT.

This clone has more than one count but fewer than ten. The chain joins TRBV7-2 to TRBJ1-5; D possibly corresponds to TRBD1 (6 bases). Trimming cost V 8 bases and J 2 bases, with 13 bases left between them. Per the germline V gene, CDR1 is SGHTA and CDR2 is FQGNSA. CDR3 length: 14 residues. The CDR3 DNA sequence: TGTGCCAGCGCTTCTAACAGGGGCAATCAGCCCCAGCATTTT. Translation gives CASASNRGNQPQHF.

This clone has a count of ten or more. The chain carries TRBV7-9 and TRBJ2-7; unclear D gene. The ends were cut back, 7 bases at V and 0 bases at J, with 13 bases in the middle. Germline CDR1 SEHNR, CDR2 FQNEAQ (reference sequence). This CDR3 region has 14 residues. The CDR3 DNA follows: TGTGCCAGCACCACTTCAAGCAACTCCTACGAGCAGTACTTC. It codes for CASTTSSNSYEQYF. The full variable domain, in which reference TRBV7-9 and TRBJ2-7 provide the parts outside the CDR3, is DTGVSQNPRHKITKRGQNVTFRCDPISEHNRLYWYRQTLGQGPEFLTYFQNEAQLEKSRLLSDRFSAERPKGSFSTLEIQRTEQGDSAMYLCASTTSSNSYEQYFGPGTRLTVT.

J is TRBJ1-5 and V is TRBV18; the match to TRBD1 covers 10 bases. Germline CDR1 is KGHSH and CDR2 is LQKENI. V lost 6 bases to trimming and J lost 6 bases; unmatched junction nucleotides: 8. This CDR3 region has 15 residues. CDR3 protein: CASSRQGAVVQPQHF. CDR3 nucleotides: TGTGCCAGCTCGCGACAGGGGGCAGTTGTTCAGCCCCAGCATTTT.

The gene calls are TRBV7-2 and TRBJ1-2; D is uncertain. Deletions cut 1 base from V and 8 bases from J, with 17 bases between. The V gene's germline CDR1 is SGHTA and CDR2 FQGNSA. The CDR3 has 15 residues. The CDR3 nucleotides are TGTGCCAGCAGCTTAGAGTTTCGGGGTCGAGGGGGCTACACCTTC. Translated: CASSLEFRGRGGYTF.

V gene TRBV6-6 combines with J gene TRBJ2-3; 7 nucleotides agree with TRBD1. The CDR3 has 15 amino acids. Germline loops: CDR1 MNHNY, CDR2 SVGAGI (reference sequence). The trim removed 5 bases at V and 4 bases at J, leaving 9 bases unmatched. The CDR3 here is CASSRDSAGADTQYF. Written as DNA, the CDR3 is TGTGCCAGCAGTCGGGACAGCGCGGGCGCAGATACGCAGTATTTT.

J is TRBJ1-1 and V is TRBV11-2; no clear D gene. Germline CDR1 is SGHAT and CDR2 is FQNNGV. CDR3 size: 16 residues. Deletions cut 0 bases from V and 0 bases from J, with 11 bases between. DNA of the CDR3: TGTGCCAGCAGCTTAGATCCGGCGGGCATGAACACTGAAGCTTTCTTT. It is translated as CASSLDPAGMNTEAFF.

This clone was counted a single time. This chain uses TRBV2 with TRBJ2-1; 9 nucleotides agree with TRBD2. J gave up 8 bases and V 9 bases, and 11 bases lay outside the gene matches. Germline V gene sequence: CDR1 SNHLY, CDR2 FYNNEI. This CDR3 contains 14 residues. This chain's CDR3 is CASLRGLASYEQFF. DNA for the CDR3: TGTGCCAGTTTGAGGGGACTAGCATCTTATGAGCAGTTCTTC.